The clone carrying this T cell receptor (beta chain) was seen just once. Cohorts were based on clinical histories the participants reported. Recovered status applied to Cohort 3 donors who had two consecutive negative PCRs. It also applied to those with clearance or with symptom resolution. The data stem from a study of blood T cell repertoires in COVID-19. At the level of the study: Italy, Spain and the United States were the sources of the convalescent and acute COVID-19 samples.

CDR3 length: 13 amino acids. Germline-derived CDR1 and CDR2 are SEHNR and FQNEAQ (reference sequence). The trim removed 4 bases at V and 6 bases at J, leaving 1 base unmatched. Under the authors' procedure: Cell counts per sample came from amplifying reference gene primers. Repertoires were generated with immunoSEQ multiplex PCR, while TCRdb's copy carries only in-frame clones and drops some. Clone size and V and J calls were adopted from that table, with D and trimming inferred from the DNA. The sample yields approximately 290,000 clones, around 90% seen once. The sample consisted of PBMCs or T cells enriched from blood (not recorded which). The sequence came from a woman in her 30s who had recovered from COVID-19. The rearrangement joins TRBV7-9 to TRBJ1-5; 9 nucleotides align to TRBD1. The CDR3 nucleotides are TGTGCCAGCAGCTCACAGGGGGCTCAGCCCCAGCATTTT. Its protein is CASSSQGAQPQHF.